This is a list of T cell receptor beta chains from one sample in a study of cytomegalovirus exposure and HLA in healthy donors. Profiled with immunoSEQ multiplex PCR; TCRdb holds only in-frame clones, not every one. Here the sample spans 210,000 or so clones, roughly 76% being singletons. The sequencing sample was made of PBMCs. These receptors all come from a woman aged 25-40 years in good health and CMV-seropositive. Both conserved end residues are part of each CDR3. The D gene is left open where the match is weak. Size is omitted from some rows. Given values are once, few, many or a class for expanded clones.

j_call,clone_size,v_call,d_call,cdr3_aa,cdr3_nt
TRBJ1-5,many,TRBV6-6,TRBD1,CASSYPGSQGARAQHF,TGTGCCAGCAGTTACCCGGGATCTCAGGGGGCTCGTGCCCAGCATTTT
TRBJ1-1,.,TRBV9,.,CASSDPRDTEAFF,TGTGCCAGCAGTGACCCCAGGGACACTGAAGCTTTCTTT
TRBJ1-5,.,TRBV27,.,CASSFGGQPQHF,TGTGCCAGCAGTTTCGGGGGTCAGCCCCAGCATTTT
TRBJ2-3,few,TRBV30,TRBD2,CAWSKRELADTQYF,TGTGCCTGGAGCAAGCGGGAGTTAGCAGATACGCAGTATTTT
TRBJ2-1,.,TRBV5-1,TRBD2,CASSPGTSGGMNNEQFF,TGCGCCAGCAGCCCCGGGACTAGCGGGGGTATGAACAATGAGCAGTTCTTC
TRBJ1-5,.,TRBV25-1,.,CASSVTGSNQPQHF,TGTGCCAGCAGTGTGACAGGCTCCAATCAGCCCCAGCATTTT
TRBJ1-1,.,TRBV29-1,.,CSVDAGGNTEAFF,TGCAGCGTTGATGCCGGGGGGAACACTGAAGCTTTCTTT
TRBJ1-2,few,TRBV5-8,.,CASSFPAVKVELLRYGYTF,TGTGCCAGCAGCTTCCCGGCCGTGAAGGTTGAACTACTACGTTATGGCTACACCTTC
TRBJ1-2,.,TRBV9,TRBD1,CASSATGAGGYTF,TGTGCCAGCAGCGCCACAGGGGCGGGTGGCTACACCTTC
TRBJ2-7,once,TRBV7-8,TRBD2,CASSLAGGTPYEQYF,TGTGCCAGCAGCTTAGCGGGAGGGACCCCCTACGAGCAGTACTTC
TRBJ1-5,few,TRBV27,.,CASSLYGSQPQHF,TGTGCCAGCAGTTTATATGGGAGCCAGCCCCAGCATTTT
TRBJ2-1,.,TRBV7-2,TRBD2,CASRSTSGRHEQFF,TGTGCCAGCAGGTCTACTAGCGGGAGGCATGAGCAGTTCTTC
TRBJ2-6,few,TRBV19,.,CASSLLHVGANVLTF,TGTGCCAGTAGTCTACTGCACGTTGGGGCCAACGTCCTGACTTTC
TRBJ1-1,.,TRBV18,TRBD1,CASSPQQGKGEAFF,TGTGCCAGCTCACCGCAACAGGGGAAAGGTGAAGCTTTCTTT
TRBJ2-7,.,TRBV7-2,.,CASSLAGTNYEQYF,TGTGCCAGCAGCTTAGCCGGGACAAACTACGAGCAGTACTTC
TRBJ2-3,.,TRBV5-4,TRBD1,CASSSSGTATDTQYF,TGTGCCAGCAGCTCTTCCGGGACAGCCACAGATACGCAGTATTTT
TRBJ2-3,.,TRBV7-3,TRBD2,CASSSGLAGGRADTQYF,TGTGCCAGCAGCTCGGGACTAGCGGGAGGGCGGGCAGATACGCAGTATTTT
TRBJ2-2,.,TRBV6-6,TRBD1,CASRGFPDRAGELFF,TGTGCCAGCAGAGGGTTCCCGGACAGGGCGGGGGAGCTGTTTTTT
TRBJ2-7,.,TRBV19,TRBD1,CASSRNRGAYEQYF,TGTGCCAGTAGTCGAAACAGGGGTGCCTACGAGCAGTACTTC
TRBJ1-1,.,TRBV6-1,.,CASSELLAHTEAFF,TGTGCCAGCAGTGAACTCCTGGCTCACACTGAAGCTTTCTTT
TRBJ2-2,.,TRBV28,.,CASRQSVVNTGELFF,TGTGCCAGCAGACAATCCGTGGTAAACACCGGGGAGCTGTTTTTT
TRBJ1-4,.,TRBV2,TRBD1,CASRRQGLANEKLFF,TGTGCCAGCAGGAGACAGGGATTAGCTAATGAAAAACTGTTTTTT
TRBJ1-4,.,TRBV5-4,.,CASSPGHGEKLFF,TGTGCCAGCAGTCCAGGACATGGAGAAAAACTGTTTTTT
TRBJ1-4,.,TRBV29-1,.,CSVAHNNEKLFF,TGCAGCGTTGCGCACAATAATGAAAAACTGTTTTTT
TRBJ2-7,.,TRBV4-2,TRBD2,CASSQAQLAGDYEQYF,TGTGCTAGCAGCCAAGCCCAACTAGCGGGGGACTACGAGCAGTACTTC
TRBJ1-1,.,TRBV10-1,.,CASSPGTTMNTEAFF,TGCGCCAGCAGTCCCGGGACAACCATGAACACTGAAGCTTTCTTT
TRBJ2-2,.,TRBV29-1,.,CSVEADWNGELFF,TGCAGCGTTGAAGCGGACTGGAACGGGGAGCTGTTTTTT
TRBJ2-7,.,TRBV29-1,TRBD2,CSVLTSGVYEQYF,TGCAGCGTTCTTACTAGCGGGGTCTACGAGCAGTACTTC
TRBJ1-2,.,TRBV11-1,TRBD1,CASSLASPGQGLYGYTF,TGTGCCAGCAGCTTAGCGTCGCCGGGACAGGGTCTATATGGCTACACCTTC
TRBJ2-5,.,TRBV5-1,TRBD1,CASSLSGTGKMGETQYF,TGCGCCAGCAGCTTGTCCGGGACAGGGAAGATGGGAGAGACCCAGTACTTC
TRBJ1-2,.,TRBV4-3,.,CASSSGAAVNGYTF,TGCGCCAGCTCCTCGGGAGCGGCGGTGAATGGCTACACCTTC
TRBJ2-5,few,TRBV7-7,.,CASSLGRGREQYF,TGTGCTAGCAGCTTAGGTAGAGGGCGAGAGCAGTACTTC
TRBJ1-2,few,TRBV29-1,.,CSVSDSYGYTF,TGCAGCGTTTCGGACAGCTATGGCTACACCTTC
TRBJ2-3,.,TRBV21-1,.,CARKGPRGDTQYF,TGTGCCCGCAAGGGACCCAGGGGAGATACGCAGTATTTT
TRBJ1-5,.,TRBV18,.,CASSPGGGNQPQHF,TGTGCCAGCTCACCAGGGGGGGGCAATCAGCCCCAGCATTTT
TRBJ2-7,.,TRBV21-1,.,CASSKGREATYEQYF,TGTGCCAGCAGCAAAGGACGTGAGGCGACTTACGAGCAGTACTTC
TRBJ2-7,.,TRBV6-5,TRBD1,CASSYSDRGSYEQYF,TGTGCCAGCAGTTACTCGGACAGGGGCTCCTACGAGCAGTACTTC
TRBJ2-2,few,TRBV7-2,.,CASSFRLGPTGELFF,TGTGCCAGCAGCTTTCGCCTTGGCCCCACCGGGGAGCTGTTTTTT
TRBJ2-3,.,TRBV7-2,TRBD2,CASSLGLGLGVDTQYF,TGTGCCAGCAGCTTAGGCTTAGGACTAGGTGTTGATACGCAGTATTTT